This TCR beta chain was observed in a study of blood T cell repertoires in COVID-19. About the study: There were acute and convalescent COVID-19 samples, and they came from the United States, Italy and Spain. T cells, B-cell-depleted T cells, or PBMCs supplied cDNA or gDNA.

Authors' processing steps: By means of reference gene primer amplification, nucleated cell counts were estimated. The assay was immunoSEQ multiplex PCR, and TCRdb's table has in-frame clones only and misses some. V and J calls and clone size follow that table, whereas D and trimming were derived from the DNA. The data contain about 170,000 clones, about 87% of them seen just once; the ten biggest clones take up 25% to 30%. This clone has just one count. Sequencing was done on a sample of peripheral blood. The clonotype was recovered from a man in his fifties or sixties with acute or convalescent COVID-19.

For the CDR3, the DNA is TGTGCCAGTAGTAGGGAGGCCGGCATCACAGATACGCAGTATTTT. This encodes CASSREAGITDTQYF. This sequence joins TRBV19 and TRBJ2-3, with a tentative D call TRBD2 (6 bases). The CDR3 contains 15 residues. The germline V and J ends were trimmed by 4 bases and 2 bases, with 13 bases remaining between them. Germline V lookup: CDR1 LNHDA, CDR2 SQIVND (reference sequence).